A selection of T cell receptor beta chains follows, all from one sample in a study of vaccination and CD4 T cells after COVID-19. TCRdb itself ran the PCR reads through MiXCR, one entry per CDR3 protein. Of 20,000 to 25,000 distinct CDR3 sequences in the sample, about 38% are singletons; the top ten hold 4% to 5.5%. These TCRs' antigens remain unknown. Sequencing used CD4+ T cells from blood, cultured in vitro, obtained before SARS-CoV-2 vaccination. The receptor source for this set is a human donor who had recovered from COVID-19. CDR3s include the opening cysteine and the closing phenylalanine or tryptophan. D genes are given only for firm matches. Expanded clones get a size class; other rows say once, few or many, or leave the size out.

v_call	clone_size	d_call	j_call	cdr3_aa	cdr3_nt
TRBV11-2	medium-sized	NA	TRBJ1-6	CASRPGRTNSPLHF	TGTGCCAGCAGACCCGGACGGACGAATTCACCCCTCCACTTT
TRBV7-9	NA	NA	TRBJ2-7	CASSLVSNEQYF	TGTGCCAGCAGCTTAGTCTCGAACGAGCAGTACTTC
TRBV6-2/TRBV6-3	few	NA	TRBJ1-6	CASSAFGGESSPLHF	TGTGCCAGCAGTGCCTTTGGTGGGGAGAGTTCACCCCTCCACTTT
TRBV7-2	NA	NA	TRBJ2-6	CASSSNGPERTPSGANVLTF	TGTGCCAGCAGCTCTAATGGGCCAGAGAGGACGCCCTCTGGGGCCAACGTCCTGACTTTC
TRBV28	NA	TRBD2	TRBJ2-5	CASSIPGTSGQETQYF	TGTGCCAGCAGTATACCTGGGACTAGCGGACAAGAGACCCAGTACTTC
TRBV20-1	NA	NA	TRBJ1-4	CSAWGGKLFF	TGCAGTGCTTGGGGGGGAAAACTGTTTTTT
TRBV20-1	NA	NA	TRBJ1-1	CSAKLGPGNTEAFF	TGCAGTGCTAAACTGGGGCCAGGGAACACTGAAGCTTTCTTT
TRBV20-1	few	TRBD1	TRBJ1-5	CSAIGQGVNQPQHF	TGCAGTGCTATTGGACAGGGTGTTAATCAGCCCCAGCATTTT
TRBV6-1	NA	TRBD1	TRBJ1-1	CASSRGLTEAFF	TGTGCCAGCAGCAGGGGGTTGACTGAAGCTTTCTTT
TRBV11-1	NA	NA	TRBJ2-6	CASSLGHGRGPYSSGANVLTF	TGTGCCAGCAGCTTAGGTCATGGTAGGGGACCTTACTCCTCTGGGGCCAACGTCCTGACTTTC
TRBV21-1	few	NA	TRBJ2-7	CASSTGSYEQYF	TGTGCCAGCAGTACCGGTTCCTACGAGCAGTACTTC